This is a list of T cell receptor beta chains from one sample in a study of identical twins. TCRdb analysed the 5' RACE reads with MiXCR anew, one entry per CDR3 protein. The repertoire holds about 900,000 distinct CDR3 sequences, 12% seen once, with 1.5% to 2% in the top ten. Separately, the same data were catalogued under a study of yellow fever vaccine responses in identical twins.

Sample: PBMCs. The receptors derive from a woman under 30 in good health. Both conserved end residues are part of each CDR3. Fields, in order: CDR3 length, D gene, V gene, clone size, J gene, CDR3 DNA, CDR3 protein. The D gene is left open where the match is weak. Size is omitted from some rows. Given values are once, few, many or a class for expanded clones.

12	.	TRBV10-3	.	TRBJ1-1	TGTGCCATCAGTGGGACTAACACTGAAGCTTTCTTT	CAISGTNTEAFF
15	.	TRBV6-2/TRBV6-3	.	TRBJ2-6	TGTGCCAGCAGTCAAGAGGGGGCTGGGGCCAACGTCCTGACTTTC	CASSQEGAGANVLTF
15	.	TRBV4-1	many	TRBJ1-6	TGCGCCAGCAGCCCTGGATTATCGGGGAATTCACCCCTCCACTTT	CASSPGLSGNSPLHF
16	TRBD2	TRBV11-2	many	TRBJ2-2	TGTGCCAGCAGCCCGACTAGCGGGGCGAACACCGGGGAGCTGTTTTTT	CASSPTSGANTGELFF
14	TRBD2	TRBV10-3	few	TRBJ2-7	TGTGCCACCCGACTAGCCGATATCTTGGGCGAGCAGTACTTC	CATRLADILGEQYF
15	.	TRBV6-1	.	TRBJ1-3	TGTGCCAGCAGTGCCGTACAGGGTTCTGGAAACACCATATATTTT	CASSAVQGSGNTIYF
16	.	TRBV7-2	.	TRBJ2-7	TGTGCCAGCAGCTTAGTGTGGCTAGCCCTTAAGAACGAGCAGTACTTC	CASSLVWLALKNEQYF
14	TRBD1	TRBV20-1	few	TRBJ1-1	TGCAGTGCCCCCTTAACAGGGGCGCGCGCTGAAGCTTTCTTT	CSAPLTGARAEAFF
16	.	TRBV18	.	TRBJ2-3	TGTGCCAGCTCACCACCGGGGCAGTCTTTCACAGATACGCAGTATTTT	CASSPPGQSFTDTQYF
14	TRBD2	TRBV15	many	TRBJ2-1	TGTGCCACCAGCAGAGAAAGACTAGCGGGTGAGCAGTTCTTC	CATSRERLAGEQFF
13	.	TRBV3-1	.	TRBJ2-5	TGTGCCAGCGGTACACTAGCTAGAGAGACCCAGTACTTC	CASGTLARETQYF
15	.	TRBV5-8	many	TRBJ2-7	TGTGCCAGCAGTAAGCAGGGGTCGGCCCCCTACGAGCAGTACTTC	CASSKQGSAPYEQYF
14	TRBD2	TRBV20-1	.	TRBJ2-4	TGCAGTGCTCGCCGAACGGGAGGGATGAACATTCAGTACTTC	CSARRTGGMNIQYF
17	TRBD2	TRBV27	many	TRBJ2-1	TGTGCCAGCAGTTCACTAGCGGGAGGAGGACCCTACAATGAGCAGTTCTTC	CASSSLAGGGPYNEQFF
14	.	TRBV13	few	TRBJ2-3	TGTGCCAGCAGCTTAGGACTAGATGCAGATACGCAGTATTTT	CASSLGLDADTQYF
14	TRBD1	TRBV4-1	few	TRBJ2-1	TGCGCCAGCAGCCAGAGGGGACAGGGGTATGAGCAGTTCTTC	CASSQRGQGYEQFF
16	.	TRBV4-1	many	TRBJ1-2	TGCGCCAGCAGCCAAGATGACGGGGCGCAATCTGCTGGCTACACCTTC	CASSQDDGAQSAGYTF
14	.	TRBV12-3/TRBV12-4	.	TRBJ2-2	TGTGCCAGCAGAGGGAATTCGAACACCGGGGAGCTGTTTTTT	CASRGNSNTGELFF
12	.	TRBV29-1	.	TRBJ2-3	TGCAGCGTTGCGGATATCACAGATACGCAGTATTTT	CSVADITDTQYF
17	TRBD2	TRBV24-1	.	TRBJ2-5	TGTGCCACCAGTGAAGGACTAGCGGGAGTTGGACTTGAGACCCAGTACTTC	CATSEGLAGVGLETQYF
14	TRBD1	TRBV10-3	.	TRBJ2-5	TGTGCCATCAGTGAGGGGACAGTCCAAGAGACCCAGTACTTC	CAISEGTVQETQYF
13	.	TRBV9	.	TRBJ2-5	TGTGCCAGCAGTGCCCCGGGCGTGGAGACCCAGTACTTC	CASSAPGVETQYF
14	TRBD1	TRBV5-1	few	TRBJ2-1	TGCGCCAGCAGCTTGGAGGGGGCACATAATGAGCAGTTCTTC	CASSLEGAHNEQFF
12	TRBD2	TRBV6-1	.	TRBJ2-1	TGTGCCAGCGCCGCGGGGGGGATAGGGCAGTTCTTC	CASAAGGIGQFF
15	.	TRBV10-3	few	TRBJ2-7	TGTGCCATCAGCGGGGGCCTAGCGGAACCCTACGAGCAGTACTTC	CAISGGLAEPYEQYF
16	.	TRBV7-6	many	TRBJ2-7	TGTGCCAGCAGCTCCTCGCAGGGCTTTCTTTCCTACGAGCAGTACTTC	CASSSSQGFLSYEQYF
18	TRBD1	TRBV4-1	.	TRBJ1-2	TGCGCCAGCAGCCAAGAACCAACAGGGGGGTTAGCTAACTATGGCTACACCTTC	CASSQEPTGGLANYGYTF
12	.	TRBV14	.	TRBJ2-1	TGTGCCAGCAGCCAAGTGTGGAATGAGCAGTTCTTC	CASSQVWNEQFF
15	TRBD1	TRBV7-8	few	TRBJ1-5	TGTGCCAGCAGCGGGACCGGGACAGGCAATCAGCCCCAGCATTTT	CASSGTGTGNQPQHF
18	TRBD2	TRBV5-1	.	TRBJ2-3	TGCGCCAGCAGCTTATCCCGAGGCGGGAGGGCCCGCACAGATACGCAGTATTTT	CASSLSRGGRARTDTQYF
14	TRBD1	TRBV10-3	few	TRBJ1-6	TGTGCCATCAGCCGCGACAGGGTAGATTCACCCCTCCACTTT	CAISRDRVDSPLHF
17	.	TRBV2	few	TRBJ2-1	TGTGCCAGCAGCGGCCCCCGGGACGGAGACTCCTACAATGAGCAGTTCTTC	CASSGPRDGDSYNEQFF
15	TRBD2	TRBV20-1	few	TRBJ2-1	TGCAGTGCTTCGACTAGCGGGAGATACGACAATGAGCAGTTCTTC	CSASTSGRYDNEQFF
11	.	TRBV12-3/TRBV12-4	many	TRBJ1-2	TGTGCCAGCAGTTACAGGGATGGCTACACCTTC	CASSYRDGYTF
14	TRBD2	TRBV11-3	.	TRBJ2-7	TGTGCCAGCACTTCTCTAGCGGGAGTCCCCGAGCAGTACTTC	CASTSLAGVPEQYF
15	TRBD2	TRBV20-1	many	TRBJ2-1	TGCAGTGCTAGGGAAGGACTAGCGGGATACAATGAGCAGTTCTTC	CSAREGLAGYNEQFF
13	.	TRBV5-1	.	TRBJ2-3	TGCGCCAGCAGCTTAGGGATCCCAGATACGCAGTATTTT	CASSLGIPDTQYF
15	.	TRBV28	few	TRBJ2-7	TGTGCCAGCACGCAGGGGCGGACAAGGTGGCACGAGCAGTACTTC	CASTQGRTRWHEQYF
14	TRBD2	TRBV7-6	many	TRBJ2-7	TGTGCCAGCAGCTCTAGCGGGAGCTCCTACGAGCAGTACTTC	CASSSSGSSYEQYF
17	TRBD1	TRBV14	.	TRBJ2-1	TGTGCCAGCAGCCAATACGGACAGGGGGCATCCTACAATGAGCAGTTCTTC	CASSQYGQGASYNEQFF
13	.	TRBV5-1	many	TRBJ2-3	TGCGCCAGCAGCCCCGGCAGGGCAGATACGCAGTATTTT	CASSPGRADTQYF
16	TRBD1	TRBV12-3/TRBV12-4	few	TRBJ2-3	TGTGCCAGCAGTTTAGTCCTAGGGGGCAGCACAGATACGCAGTATTTT	CASSLVLGGSTDTQYF
14	.	TRBV24-1	few	TRBJ2-1	TGTGCCACCACGGACGCTACCGACTACAATGAGCAGTTCTTC	CATTDATDYNEQFF